These T cell receptor beta chains were read from a single sample in a study of T cell repertoires in cytomegalovirus infection. TCRdb reprocessed the reads via MiXCR and lists one record per CDR3 protein. This sample has some 280,000 distinct CDR3 sequences; roughly 13% occur once, and the top ten carry roughly 8.7%. The material sequenced was PBMCs. These receptors were taken from a human donor in good health (CMV status not recorded). Some clones in this sample may be carry-over from other donors' samples. Each CDR3 is given with its conserved first and last residue. A D gene is named only where the DNA matches it firmly. For some rows the clone size is stated as once, few or many, or as a class when expanded; others skip it.

TRBJ2-7,TRBV20-1,-,-,CSARGAGSGTYEQYF,TGCAGTGCTAGAGGCGCCGGGAGTGGGACCTACGAGCAGTACTTC
TRBJ1-1,TRBV28,-,-,CASYEGGVNAEAFF,TGTGCCTCCTACGAAGGGGGAGTGAACGCTGAAGCTTTCTTT
TRBJ1-1,TRBV28,-,many,CASSLLAGTARAFF,TGTGCCAGCAGTTTACTTGCAGGGACTGCGAGGGCTTTCTTT
TRBJ2-7,TRBV7-8,TRBD2,many,CASSGPGLAIEQYF,TGTGCCAGCAGCGGACCGGGACTAGCGATAGAGCAGTACTTC
TRBJ2-6,TRBV7-2,-,many,CASRQGSGANVLTF,TGTGCCAGCAGGCAGGGATCTGGGGCCAACGTCCTGACTTTC
TRBJ1-5,TRBV19,TRBD1,many,CASRARDRGSNQPQHF,TGTGCCAGTAGAGCCCGGGACAGGGGATCCAATCAGCCCCAGCATTTT
TRBJ2-7,TRBV20-1,-,-,CSASGQGIYEQYF,TGCAGTGCTAGTGGGCAGGGTATCTACGAGCAGTACTTC
TRBJ1-1,TRBV7-2,-,many,CASSLVTGKEAFF,TGTGCCAGCAGCTTAGTTACAGGAAAGGAAGCTTTCTTT
TRBJ2-7,TRBV2,-,few,CASSANQGYEQYF,TGTGCCAGCAGTGCTAATCAGGGGTACGAGCAGTACTTC
TRBJ1-5,TRBV7-8,TRBD1,-,CASSARTGNSNQPQHF,TGTGCCAGCAGCGCGCGGACAGGGAATAGCAATCAGCCCCAGCATTTT
TRBJ2-7,TRBV7-9,TRBD2,many,CASSSALAGDFYEQYF,TGTGCCAGCAGCTCCGCTCTAGCGGGAGACTTCTACGAGCAGTACTTC
TRBJ2-1,TRBV7-2,TRBD1,many,CASSPNLVGTGWSEQFF,TGTGCCAGCAGCCCTAACCTGGTGGGGACAGGGTGGAGTGAGCAGTTCTTC
TRBJ1-6,TRBV20-1,-,-,CSAIQTGHNSPLHF,TGCAGTGCAATTCAGACAGGTCATAATTCACCCCTCCACTTT
TRBJ1-2,TRBV27,-,-,CASRTSSILRGGYTF,TGTGCCAGCAGGACCTCATCGATATTGAGGGGCGGCTACACCTTC
TRBJ2-3,TRBV10-3,-,few,CAITQAGDTQYF,TGTGCCATCACTCAAGCGGGAGATACGCAGTATTTT
TRBJ1-2,TRBV29-1,-,-,CSANRVSGCTF,TGCAGCGCGAACAGGGTAAGCGGCTGCACCTTC
TRBJ1-3,TRBV5-1,TRBD1,many,CASSPGQGGNTIYF,TGCGCCAGCAGCCCCGGACAGGGAGGAAACACCATATATTTT
TRBJ2-3,TRBV5-5,-,once,CASSLRQAKRTDTRYF,TGTGCCAGCAGCTTGCGGCAGGCGAAACGCACAGATACGCGGTATTTT